The rows below give T cell receptor beta chains drawn from one sample of a study of blood T cell repertoires in COVID-19. This table comes from immunoSEQ multiplex PCR, and its TCRdb copy is limited to in-frame clones, with some not included. The sample yields 200,000 to 250,000 clones, approximately 75% seen once. The sequencing input was PBMCs or T cells enriched from blood (not recorded which). These receptors were collected from a man in his forties who had recovered from COVID-19. The CDR3 runs from the conserved cysteine through the conserved F or W. Fields, in order: D gene, clone size, V gene, J gene, CDR3 DNA, CDR3 protein. The D gene is left open where the match is weak. The listing skips clone size in some rows; elsewhere it reads once, few, many or a size class.

>TRBD1|-|TRBV28|TRBJ1-2
TGTGCCAGCAGTCTCACGACAGGGAATGGCTACACCTTC
CASSLTTGNGYTF
>TRBD1|-|TRBV2|TRBJ1-5
TGTGCCAGTCCCGGGACAGGAAATCAGCCCCAGCATTTT
CASPGTGNQPQHF
>TRBD2|-|TRBV9|TRBJ2-1
TGTGCCAGCAGCCTAAGACTAGCGGATTACAATGAGCAGTTCTTC
CASSLRLADYNEQFF
>TRBD1|-|TRBV11-1|TRBJ2-2
TGTGCCAGCAGCAGGGACAGGGTCGACGGGGAGCTGTTTTTT
CASSRDRVDGELFF
>TRBD2|-|TRBV5-1|TRBJ2-1
TGCGCCAGCAGCCCCGGGACTAGCACCGTCAATGAGCAGTTCTTC
CASSPGTSTVNEQFF
>TRBD1|-|TRBV5-1|TRBJ2-1
TGCGCCAGCAGCTTGGTCCGGGACAGGGGGAAGAATGAGCAGTTCTTC
CASSLVRDRGKNEQFF
>TRBD1|few|TRBV19|TRBJ1-3
TGTGCCAGTAGGCTGACAGGGGTGGACACCATATATTTT
CASRLTGVDTIYF
>TRBD1|-|TRBV3-1/TRBV3-2|TRBJ1-1
TGTGCCAGCAGCCAAGATCCGACAGGGTATGCAGCTTTCTTT
CASSQDPTGYAAFF
>-|-|TRBV19|TRBJ2-3
TGTGCCAGTAGTATAGAAGGGGGAGGCACAGATACGCAGTATTTT
CASSIEGGGTDTQYF
>-|few|TRBV7-5|TRBJ1-2
TGTGTCAGAAGCCCCGGGTGTTGGGGGAGGAGTCCCTATGGCTACACCTTC
CVRSPGCWGRSPYGYTF
>-|-|TRBV3-1/TRBV3-2|TRBJ2-3
TGTGCCAGCAGCCAAGGCGGGGTGACCACAGATACGCAGTATTTT
CASSQGGVTTDTQYF
>-|-|TRBV4-2|TRBJ1-5
TGTGCCAGCAGCCAGACAGGTAGCAATCAGCCCCAGCATTTT
CASSQTGSNQPQHF
>TRBD1|-|TRBV6-5|TRBJ1-1
TGTGCCAGCAGTATGGGACAGGGTAGGACTGAAGCTTTCTTT
CASSMGQGRTEAFF
>TRBD1|-|TRBV30|TRBJ1-5
TGTGCCCTCAGCCGGGACAGGACTAGCAATCAGCCCCAGCATTTT
CALSRDRTSNQPQHF
>-|-|TRBV5-6|TRBJ1-4
TGTGCCAGCAGTCTCTCCCGGCAGGGTCAGGGTGAAAAACTGTTTTTT
CASSLSRQGQGEKLFF
>TRBD2|-|TRBV29-1|TRBJ2-5
TGCAGCGTTCAAACTAGCGGGGGAGTCCAAGTGTACTTC
CSVQTSGGVQVYF
>TRBD1|-|TRBV5-1|TRBJ2-7
TGCGCCAGCAGCGGGACAGGGGGCTACGAGCAGTACTTC
CASSGTGGYEQYF
>TRBD1|-|TRBV24-1|TRBJ2-1
TGTGCCACCAGTGACCCTATCTCTTCATCCGGGACAGGGACCCACAATGAGCAGTTCTTC
CATSDPISSSGTGTHNEQFF
>TRBD2|once|TRBV7-9|TRBJ2-1
TGTGCCAGCAGCGCTGGACTAGCGGGACGCAATGAGCAGTTCTTC
CASSAGLAGRNEQFF
>TRBD2|-|TRBV27|TRBJ2-7
TGTGCCAGCTGTCGAAATGGACTAGCGGTCTCCTACGAGCAGTACTTC
CASCRNGLAVSYEQYF
>-|-|TRBV4-1|TRBJ1-3
TGCGCCAGCAGCCAAGATCGGAGTCTCTCTGGAAACACCATATATTTT
CASSQDRSLSGNTIYF
>-|-|TRBV7-8|TRBJ2-3
TGTGCCCGATCCGGGCAGGGGCGCACAGATACGCAGTATTTT
CARSGQGRTDTQYF
>TRBD1|-|TRBV19|TRBJ2-3
TGTGCCAGTAGTCGACAGGGGATTAGCACAGATACGCAGTATTTT
CASSRQGISTDTQYF
>TRBD2|-|TRBV6-1|TRBJ2-3
TGTGCCAGCAGTGAACCCGCGGGGGTTCGCGGAGATACGCAGTATTTT
CASSEPAGVRGDTQYF
>TRBD1|-|TRBV7-2|TRBJ1-1
TGTGCCAGCAGCTTACAAGGGGGCTCGGCTTTCTTT
CASSLQGGSAFF
>-|-|TRBV5-1|TRBJ1-2
TGCGCCAGCAGCTTGGAAGAGGGCTTCTATGGCTACACCTTC
CASSLEEGFYGYTF
>TRBD1|-|TRBV5-1|TRBJ2-7
TGCGCCAGCAGCCCGGACAGGGGGCTCGAGCAGTACTTC
CASSPDRGLEQYF
>-|-|TRBV12-3/TRBV12-4|TRBJ2-1
TGTGCCAGCAGTTCCCAGGGCAATGAGCAGTTCTTC
CASSSQGNEQFF
>-|-|TRBV3-1/TRBV3-2|TRBJ2-1
TGTGCCAGCAGCCCCGGGGTCTACAATGAGCAGTTCTTC
CASSPGVYNEQFF
>-|-|TRBV13|TRBJ1-2
TGTGCCAGCAGCCAATCGGACAGCCGAAGGGGCTACACCTTC
CASSQSDSRRGYTF
>-|-|TRBV11-3|TRBJ2-7
TGTGCCAGCAGCTTAGGAGGACTATACGAGCAGTACTTC
CASSLGGLYEQYF
>-|-|TRBV19|TRBJ1-2
TGTGCCAGTAGTATGGGGCAGACCTATGGCTACACCTTC
CASSMGQTYGYTF
>-|-|TRBV6-5|TRBJ2-5
TGTGCCAGCAGACCAGAACTGAGGCCAGAGACCCAGTACTTC
CASRPELRPETQYF
>-|-|TRBV14|TRBJ2-7
TGTGCCAGCAGCCAAAAAAGGGGCTTAAGGGGTAGCGAGCAGTACTTC
CASSQKRGLRGSEQYF
>-|few|TRBV27|TRBJ1-2
TGTGCCAGCAGCCTATCGAGAGGGGGAGGCTACACCTTC
CASSLSRGGGYTF
>TRBD2|-|TRBV11-2|TRBJ2-1
TGTGCCAGCTGGGGACTAGCGGGAGGGCCGGGGGGTGCCTACAATGAGCAGTTCTTC
CASWGLAGGPGGAYNEQFF
>-|few|TRBV19|TRBJ1-2
TGTGCCAGTAGTATTGAGGGGAGGGGTGGCTATGGCTACACCTTC
CASSIEGRGGYGYTF
>-|-|TRBV27|TRBJ1-4
TGTGCCAGCAGTTTTGGGGCAGCTAATGAAAAACTGTTTTTT
CASSFGAANEKLFF
>TRBD1|-|TRBV6-5|TRBJ2-7
TGTGCCAGCAGGCGGGGACAGGGGGCCTACGAGCAGTACTTC
CASRRGQGAYEQYF
>-|few|TRBV7-9|TRBJ2-1
TGTGCCAGCAGCCAGTCCCACTCCTACAATGAGCAGTTCTTC
CASSQSHSYNEQFF
>-|-|TRBV5-1|TRBJ2-7
TGCGCCAGCAGGAGGGACATTGACTACGAGCAGTACTTC
CASRRDIDYEQYF
>-|-|TRBV7-8|TRBJ1-2
TGTGCCAGCAGCTTAGATACAGGACAATATGGCTACACCTTC
CASSLDTGQYGYTF
>-|-|TRBV10-3|TRBJ1-1
TGTGCCATCAGTGCAGGGTTAGAGAACACTGAAGCTTTCTTT
CAISAGLENTEAFF
>-|-|TRBV9|TRBJ1-3
TGTGCCAGCAGCGCCGGGGGGCTACCCTCTGGAAACACCATATATTTT
CASSAGGLPSGNTIYF
>-|-|TRBV6-2/TRBV6-3|TRBJ1-1
TGTGCCAGCAGCCTAGGGGACACTGAAGCTTTCTTT
CASSLGDTEAFF
>-|-|TRBV9|TRBJ1-4
TGTGCCAGCAGCGTAAGCCGCGGGGCAAATGAAAAACTGTTTTTT
CASSVSRGANEKLFF
>TRBD2|-|TRBV9|TRBJ2-5
TGTGCCAGCAGCCCCCGGGGAGCGGGGGGGCCAGGGGAGACCCAGTACTTC
CASSPRGAGGPGETQYF
>-|-|TRBV11-2|TRBJ1-1
TGTGCCAGCAGCTTAGACGTCAGGGGTAACACTGAAGCTTTCTTT
CASSLDVRGNTEAFF
>-|-|TRBV9|TRBJ1-1
TGTGCCAGCAGCGTATTGGACAGTAGGACTGAAGCTTTCTTT
CASSVLDSRTEAFF
>TRBD1|few|TRBV5-4|TRBJ1-2
TGTGCCAGCAGCCGGACAGGGAATGGCTACACCTTC
CASSRTGNGYTF
>-|-|TRBV9|TRBJ2-1
TGTGCCAGCAGCGTGGGACTTAGCTCCTACAATGAGCAGTTCTTC
CASSVGLSSYNEQFF